The 26 T cell receptor beta chains below come from one sample, sequenced in a study of blood T cell repertoires in COVID-19. Profiling relied on immunoSEQ multiplex PCR, and the TCRdb table lists in-frame clones only, not all of them. The table has 130,000 to 150,000 clones, about four fifths seen once. Sequencing input: PBMCs or T cells enriched from blood (not recorded which). The receptors were gathered from a man aged 50-59 years who had recovered from COVID-19.

Remarks on this clone: Other DNA sequences in this specimen translate into the identical CDR3. The J gene is TRBJ1-1, the V gene TRBV21-1; TRBD1 is taken as the D call from the table, unchecked against the DNA. TRBV21-1 is termed a pseudogene. This CDR3 is built from 14 residues. CDR3 region: CASRATEKNTEAFF. CDR3 DNA sequence: TGTGCCAGCAGGGCAACAGAAAAGAACACTGAAGCTTTCTTC.

V and J are TRBV6-5 and TRBJ1-1, with TRBD1 matching over 7 bases. Germline V lookup: CDR1 MNHEY, CDR2 SVGAGI. With 2 bases clipped from V and 1 base from J, the junction kept 4 bases outside the gene matches. The CDR3 runs to 15 residues. CDR3 bases: TGTGCCAGCAGTTACCCCGGGGACAGGAACACTGAAGCTTTCTTT. Protein: CASSYPGDRNTEAFF.

V usage is TRBV9 and J usage is TRBJ2-7; D is possibly TRBD1 (5 bases). Deletions cut 1 base from V and 5 bases from J, with 25 bases between. Germline V gene sequence: CDR1 SGDLS, CDR2 YYNGEE. The length of the CDR3 is 18 residues. CDR3 in amino acids: CASSVYPTGQGADNEQYF. CDR3 nucleotide sequence: TGTGCCAGCAGCGTATACCCGACCGGACAAGGGGCTGACAACGAGCAGTACTTC.

The chain couples TRBV28 to TRBJ1-5; 7 bases fit TRBD1. After removal of 6 bases from V and 2 bases from J, the junction contained 13 bases not matched to a gene. There are 17 residues in the CDR3. CDR1 is MDHEN, CDR2 SYDVKM, per germline. As DNA, the CDR3 is TGTGCCAGCAGGCAGACAGGGACGGGGCTCGGCAATCAGCCCCAGCATTTT. It is translated as CASRQTGTGLGNQPQHF.

The DNA of the CDR3 is TGTGCCAGCAGCTTGACTAGCGGCGGCACAGATACGCAGTATTTT. Translation gives CASSLTSGGTDTQYF. This chain uses TRBV11-3 with TRBJ2-3; 9 nucleotides agree with TRBD2. V lost 3 bases, J lost 1 base, and 2 bases stayed unmatched. This CDR3 has 15 residues. Germline loops: CDR1 SGHNT, CDR2 YENEEA. Supplemented by reference TRBV11-3 and TRBJ2-3, the full variable domain reads EAGVVQSPRYKIIEKKQPVAFWCNPISGHNTLYWYLQNLGQGPELLIRYENEEAVDDSQLPKDRFSAERLKGVDSTLKIQPAELGDSAVYLCASSLTSGGTDTQYFGPGTRLTVL.

This CDR3 is CASSGDRIYF. In DNA, the CDR3 is TGTGCCAGCAGCGGGGACAGGATTTACTTC. V is TRBV9 and J is TRBJ2-7; 8 bases fit TRBD1. This CDR3 is 10 amino acids long. The V gene's germline CDR1 is SGDLS and CDR2 YYNGEE. The ends lost 3 bases at V and 13 bases at J; junction bases unmatched: 3.

The chain joins TRBV18 to TRBJ1-4, with TRBD1 matching 7 bases. Trimming at V came to 3 bases and at J to 4 bases, leaving 5 bases not matched to a gene. This CDR3 contains 15 residues. Per germline, CDR1 KGHSH and CDR2 LQKENI. CDR3 DNA sequence: TGTGCCAGCTCACCCCGGACAGGAGTTAATGAAAAACTGTTTTTT. Translated: CASSPRTGVNEKLFF.

This chain uses TRBV7-6 with TRBJ2-6; D ambiguous. This CDR3 contains 16 residues. Deletions cut 1 base from V and 0 bases from J, with 7 bases between. The germline gives CDR1 SGHVS, CDR2 FNYEAQ. The CDR3 region has the DNA TGTGCCAGCAGCTTAGGTTCCAACTCTGGGGCCAACGTCCTGACTTTC. Its protein is CASSLGSNSGANVLTF.

For this clone: A junction boundary mismatches the germline segment, possibly from a read error. The rearrangement uses TRBV6-5 and TRBJ2-7; TRBD1 might be the D (6 bases). Germline values: CDR1 MNHEY, CDR2 SVGAGI. The CDR3 consists of 16 residues. The CDR3 DNA reads as TGTGCCAGCAGTTTAAACTCAGGGGCTCCCTCCCACGAGCAGTACTTC. Its protein product is CASSLNSGAPSHEQYF.

The chain uses TRBV6-2 or TRBV6-3 and TRBJ1-2; D gene ambiguous. CDR1 and CDR2 from the germline V gene are MNHEY and SVGEGT. V lost 2 bases and J lost 8, with 9 bases in between. This CDR3 region has 12 residues. CDR3 loop: CASSYEAFGYTF. CDR3 sequence (DNA): TGTGCCAGCAGTTACGAGGCGTTCGGCTACACCTTC.

The rearrangement links TRBV27 to TRBJ1-2, with D possibly TRBD1 on 5 matching bases. The V end was cut by 2 bases, the J end by 4 bases, with 8 bases between. Germline CDR1 and CDR2: MNHEY and SMNVEV (reference sequence). The length of the CDR3 is 13 residues. The CDR3 DNA is TGTGCCAGCAGTTTACGGGGGTCCTATGGCTACACCTTC. This gives the protein CASSLRGSYGYTF.

CDR3 protein: CASSLSGPSEQYF. For the CDR3, the DNA is TGTGCCAGCTCACTCAGCGGCCCAAGCGAGCAGTACTTC. V gene TRBV18 combines with J gene TRBJ2-7; TRBD2 is a possible D gene (5 bases). CDR1 and CDR2 (germline): KGHSH, LQKENI. This CDR3 contains 13 residues. Trimming left V 4 bases short and J 6 bases short, with 13 bases between.

This clone was counted between two and nine times. The sample contains more than one DNA sequence encoding this CDR3. The chain links TRBV15 to TRBJ2-1; 8 bases line up with TRBD2. The germline V gene encodes CDR1 LNHNV and CDR2 YYDKDF (reference sequence). The CDR3 loop spans 16 amino acids. V lost 1 base to trimming and J lost 6 bases; unmatched junction nucleotides: 8. The CDR3 reads CATSRVGRGGPNEQFF. The DNA for the CDR3 is TGTGCCACCAGCAGAGTGGGTCGGGGGGGCCCCAATGAGCAGTTCTTC. Full variable domain (outside the CDR3, taken from reference TRBV15 and TRBJ2-1): DAMVIQNPRYQVTQFGKPVTLSCSQTLNHNVMYWYQQKSSQAPKLLFHYYDKDFNNEADTPDNFQSRRPNTSFCFLDIRSPGLGDTAMYLCATSRVGRGGPNEQFFGPGTRLTVL.

The chain joins TRBV4-1 to TRBJ1-2; 7 bases match TRBD1. CDR3 length equals 15 residues. The germline CDR1 and CDR2 sequences are MGHRA and YSYEKL. V lost 2 bases to trimming and J lost 0 bases; unmatched junction nucleotides: 3. DNA of the CDR3: TGCGCCAGCAGCCAACCGGGACAGCCTAACTATGGCTACACCTTC. This codes for CASSQPGQPNYGYTF.

The chain links TRBV5-6 to TRBJ2-1; TRBD1 matches at 9 bases. V was clipped by 4 bases and J by 7 bases; unmatched bases: 9. CDR1 and CDR2 (germline): SGHDT, YYEEEE. CDR3 length equals 15 residues. The CDR3 reads CASSGTGNLKNEQFF. The CDR3 DNA reads TGTGCCAGCAGCGGGACAGGGAATTTAAAGAATGAGCAGTTCTTC.

This clone showed up just a few times. The V and J genes are TRBV10-3 and TRBJ1-3, with 7 bases aligning to TRBD1. In germline, CDR1 is ENHRY, CDR2 SYGVKD. Trimming took 5 bases from V and 0 from J; bases not matched to a gene: 7. CDR3 length: 16 amino acids. CDR3 amino acids: CAISRGQVTSGNTIYF. CDR3 DNA: TGTGCCATCAGTAGAGGACAGGTCACCTCTGGAAACACCATATATTTT.

V and J are TRBV7-2 and TRBJ1-2; 7 positions match TRBD1. V was pared by 2 bases and J by 7 bases, with 7 bases of the junction left unmatched. CDR3 size: 14 residues. Germline CDR1 SGHTA, CDR2 FQGNSA. CDR3 region: CASSLQPTGFGYTF. The CDR3 bases are TGTGCCAGCAGCTTACAGCCGACAGGGTTTGGCTACACCTTC.

The V gene is TRBV19, the J gene TRBJ2-7, with D possibly matching TRBD2 (5 bases). Germline V gene lookup returns CDR1 LNHDA and CDR2 SQIVND (reference sequence). Trimming took 3 bases from V and 3 from J, leaving 9 bases between them. CDR3 length: 13 residues. This CDR3 is CASSIGEGYEQYF. CDR3 in DNA: TGTGCCAGTAGTATCGGGGAAGGCTACGAGCAGTACTTC.

This clone was seen a few times. This sequence joins TRBV18 and TRBJ1-4; tentative D call: TRBD1 (6 bases). The CDR3 has 15 amino acids. Germline CDR1 KGHSH, CDR2 LQKENI. The V end was cut by 3 bases, the J end by 4 bases, with 12 bases between. The CDR3 loop is CASSPLQGFNEKLFF. In DNA, the CDR3 is TGTGCCAGCTCACCCCTACAGGGATTTAATGAAAAACTGTTTTTT. Full variable domain (remainder filled in from reference TRBV18 and TRBJ1-4): NAGVMQNPRHLVRRRGQEARLRCSPMKGHSHVYWYRQLPEEGLKFMVYLQKENIIDESGMPKERFSAEFPKEGPSILRIQQVVRGDSAAYFCASSPLQGFNEKLFFGSGTQLSVL.

J is TRBJ2-3 and V is TRBV6-2 or TRBV6-3; 7 nucleotides agree with TRBD1. The germline CDR1 and CDR2 sequences are MNHEY and SVGEGT. The CDR3 totals 16 residues. Germline trimming cut 3 bases from V and 1 base from J; bases unmatched to any gene: 7. CDR3 residues: CASSYRTGQRTDTQYF. CDR3 in DNA: TGTGCCAGCAGTTATCGGACGGGACAGCGCACAGATACGCAGTATTTT.

This clone turned up a few times. The chain joins TRBV24-1 to TRBJ2-1; 11 nucleotides agree with TRBD2. V was clipped by 4 bases and J by 0 bases; unmatched bases: 4. Per germline, CDR1 KGHDR and CDR2 SFDVKD. There are 17 residues in the CDR3. The CDR3 loop reads CATSDPSGGTSYNEQFF. The DNA for the CDR3 is TGTGCCACCAGTGACCCTAGCGGGGGGACCTCCTACAATGAGCAGTTCTTC.

The V and J genes are TRBV28 and TRBJ2-1; 8 bases match TRBD1. With 6 bases clipped from V and 2 bases from J, the junction kept 3 bases outside the gene matches. This CDR3 has 14 residues. Germline CDR1 MDHEN, CDR2 SYDVKM. The CDR3 reads CASSQTGAYNEQFF. Here the CDR3 DNA reads TGTGCCAGCAGCCAGACAGGGGCCTACAATGAGCAGTTCTTC.

The chain couples TRBV7-2 to TRBJ1-4; TRBD1 might be the D (5 bases). V gave up 1 base and J gave up 3 bases, with 18 bases separating them. Looked up from germline, CDR1 is SGHTA and CDR2 is FQGNSA. The CDR3 is 18 residues long. The CDR3 here is CASSLVRNQGLANEKLFF. CDR3 DNA: TGTGCCAGCAGCTTAGTCCGAAACCAGGGTTTGGCTAATGAAAAACTGTTTTTT.

This sequence joins TRBV5-1 and TRBJ2-1; 8 nucleotides match TRBD2. The CDR3 covers 14 residues. The V gene's germline CDR1 is SGHRS and CDR2 YFSETQ. Losses at the gene ends were 3 bases for V and 15 bases for J; bases not matched to a gene: 14. CDR3 in DNA: TGCGCCAGCAGCTCCCGAACTAGCCGGGGGGGTATGTTCTTC. Translating it yields CASSSRTSRGGMFF.

This clone was counted many times. V usage is TRBV5-1 and J usage is TRBJ2-3, with 8 bases matching TRBD1. There are 16 residues in the CDR3. Per germline, CDR1 SGHRS and CDR2 YFSETQ. The trim removed 0 bases at V and 4 bases at J, leaving 7 bases unmatched. The CDR3: CASSLGQGKIADTQYF. The CDR3 coding sequence is TGCGCCAGCAGCTTGGGACAGGGGAAAATAGCAGATACGCAGTATTTT.

This chain connects TRBV6-5 to TRBJ2-3; D possibly corresponds to TRBD1 (6 bases). V lost 7 bases to trimming and J lost 4 bases, with 15 bases between them. The CDR3 spans 14 residues. Germline V CDR1 and CDR2: MNHEY, SVGAGI. The CDR3: CASNQQGSADTQYF. CDR3 in DNA: TGTGCCAGCAATCAACAGGGCTCGGCAGATACGCAGTATTTT.